The next 23 T cell receptor beta chains were all read from a single sample in a study of T cell changes during pregnancy in multiple sclerosis. Clones were sequenced by immunoSEQ multiplex PCR, and TCRdb holds only the in-frame ones, with some missing. The sample yields 30,000 to 40,000 clones, around 93% seen once. The specimen was CD4+ T cells from peripheral blood mononuclear cells, collected in the third trimester of pregnancy. These receptors were taken from a female donor in good health, enrolled as a control in a pregnancy study.

The V gene is TRBV19, the J gene TRBJ2-3, with 13 bases lining up with TRBD2. Trimming removed 7 bases from V and 6 bases from J; junction bases left unmatched: 7. Germline-derived CDR1 and CDR2 are LNHDA and SQIVND (reference sequence). This CDR3 contains 15 residues. The CDR3 sequence: CASKRGTSGIDTQYF. CDR3 in DNA: TGTGCCAGTAAGAGGGGGACTAGCGGGATTGATACGCAGTATTTT.

The chain has TRBV11-2 and TRBJ2-1; weak D call: TRBD1 (5 bases). Germline CDR1 is SGHAT and CDR2 is FQNNGV. Trimming stripped 0 bases from V and 6 bases from J, with 6 bases between. The CDR3 loop spans 13 amino acids. The CDR3 nucleotides read TGTGCCAGCAGCTTAGACAGGGTCAATGAGCAGTTCTTC. Its translation: CASSLDRVNEQFF. Drawing the rest from reference TRBV11-2 and TRBJ2-1, the complete variable domain is EAGVAQSPRYKIIEKRQSVAFWCNPISGHATLYWYQQILGQGPKLLIQFQNNGVVDDSQLPKDRFSAERLKGVDSTLKIQPAKLEDSAVYLCASSLDRVNEQFFGPGTRLTVL.

This clone appeared once. The V and J genes are TRBV19 and TRBJ1-1; 7 bases map to TRBD1. Germline values: CDR1 LNHDA, CDR2 SQIVND (reference sequence). This CDR3 comprises 16 residues. V lost 4 bases and J lost 3; bases outside the gene matches: 11. The CDR3 is CASSTGPGTEDTEAFF. The CDR3 DNA is TGTGCCAGTAGTACAGGACCCGGGACAGAGGACACTGAAGCTTTCTTT.

The gene calls are TRBV6-1 and TRBJ2-7; D not resolved. The CDR3 consists of 13 residues. Trimming removed 2 bases from V and 6 bases from J, with 11 bases in between. Germline CDR1 reads MNHNS; CDR2 reads SASEGT. The DNA for the CDR3 is TGTGCCAGCAGTGAATGCGAGTTGTGCGAGCAGTACTTC. The encoded protein is CASSECELCEQYF.

This chain links TRBV5-1 with TRBJ2-7; 10 positions agree with TRBD1. V shed 3 bases and J 8 bases; nucleotides not matched to a gene: 8. The germline CDR1 and CDR2 sequences are SGHRS and YFSETQ. CDR3 length equals 14 residues. CDR3 sequence (DNA): TGCGCCAGCAGCTCCGGGACAGGGGTAGGCAAGCAGTACTTC. Translating it yields CASSSGTGVGKQYF.

This clone has only a few counts. The chain has TRBV11-3 and TRBJ2-1; 10 bases match TRBD1. This CDR3 region has 15 residues. After removal of 4 bases from V and 8 bases from J, the junction contained 8 bases not matched to a gene. The V gene's germline CDR1 is SGHNT and CDR2 YENEEA. The DNA of the CDR3 is TGTGCCAGCAGCTCCCACTGGGACAGGGGCGATGAGCAGTTCTTC. Its protein is CASSSHWDRGDEQFF.

The rearrangement uses TRBV21-1 and TRBJ1-6; TRBD1, as called in the table, went unchecked against the DNA. TRBV21-1 is a recognized pseudogene. CDR3 length: 17 residues. The CDR3 here is CASSTKERQGDNSPLHF. The CDR3 nucleotides are TGTGCCAGCAGCACAAAAGAGAGACAGGGGGACAATTCACCCCTCCACTTT.

The chain employs TRBV7-2 and TRBJ1-2; 7 bases fit TRBD1. Trimming at V came to 3 bases and at J to 0 bases, leaving 1 base not matched to a gene. The length of the CDR3 is 14 residues. CDR1 and CDR2 (germline): SGHTA, FQGNSA. The CDR3 DNA reads as TGTGCCAGCAGCTTCGGGACAGCTAACTATGGCTACACCTTC. Amino acids: CASSFGTANYGYTF. Complete variable domain (other parts from reference TRBV7-2 and TRBJ1-2): GAGVSQSPSNKVTEKGKDVELRCDPISGHTALYWYRQSLGQGLEFLIYFQGNSAPDKSGLPSDRFSAERTGGSVSTLTIQRTQQEDSAVYLCASSFGTANYGYTFGSGTRLTVV.

Details on this clone: Mismatch with germline at one junction end may stem from a read error. Different DNA sequences within this sample yield the same CDR3. V is TRBV28 and J is TRBJ2-5; D possibly corresponds to TRBD1 (5 bases). The CDR3 covers 15 residues. Per germline, CDR1 MDHEN and CDR2 SYDVKM. The CDR3 is CASSYRQGHQETQYF. CDR3 bases: TGTGCCAGCAGTTACCGCCAGGGCCACCAAGAAACCCAGTACTTC.

J is TRBJ2-3 and V is TRBV11-1; TRBD1 matches 7 bases. CDR3 size: 15 residues. Per germline, CDR1 SGHAT and CDR2 FQDESV (reference sequence). Trimming took 1 base from V and 2 from J; bases not matched to a gene: 3. The CDR3 loop is CASSLGQGHTDTQYF. The CDR3 DNA is TGTGCCAGCAGCTTAGGACAGGGACACACAGATACGCAGTATTTT.

V and J are TRBV18 and TRBJ2-1, with TRBD2 matching 12 bases. From germline, CDR1 is KGHSH and CDR2 LQKENI. There are 16 residues in the CDR3. The ends lost 3 bases at V and 4 bases at J; junction bases unmatched: 4. In DNA form, the CDR3 reads TGTGCCAGCTCACCCCGTCTAGCGGGAGGGTACAATGAGCAGTTCTTC. Amino acid sequence: CASSPRLAGGYNEQFF.

The chain employs TRBV7-9 and TRBJ2-5; 10 bases match TRBD2. V lost 4 bases and J lost 5; bases outside the gene matches: 13. CDR3 length: 17 residues. Germline assignment: CDR1 SEHNR and CDR2 FQNEAQ (reference sequence). The chain's CDR3 is CASSSSPLKRGGETQYF. The CDR3, as DNA: TGTGCCAGCAGCTCATCGCCTCTTAAGCGGGGGGGGGAGACCCAGTACTTC.

The V and J genes are TRBV4-1 and TRBJ2-7; TRBD1 matches at 9 bases. The CDR3 sequence is 17 residues long. J lost 6 bases, V lost 1 base, and 13 bases had no gene match. The germline V gene encodes CDR1 MGHRA and CDR2 YSYEKL. CDR3 in amino acids: CASSQATRKQGAREQYF. CDR3 bases: TGCGCCAGCAGCCAAGCTACGAGGAAACAGGGGGCGCGCGAGCAGTACTTC.

The gene calls are TRBV28 and TRBJ2-7, with D unclear. Per the germline V gene, CDR1 is MDHEN and CDR2 is SYDVKM. With 3 bases removed from V and 1 base from J, the gap between germline ends came to 16 bases. The CDR3 is made up of 16 amino acids. The CDR3 here is CASSFTYSTLSYEQYF. The CDR3 bases are TGTGCCAGCAGTTTCACTTACTCAACCCTTTCCTACGAGCAGTACTTC.

J is TRBJ2-7 and V is TRBV19; 7 nucleotides agree with TRBD1. V shed 2 bases, J shed 0 bases, and the junction held 10 bases outside the gene matches. Germline-derived CDR1 and CDR2 are LNHDA and SQIVND (reference sequence). This CDR3 has 17 amino acids. Here the CDR3 reads CASSISRGYLSSYEQYF. The CDR3 region has the DNA TGTGCCAGTAGTATAAGCAGGGGGTACTTGTCCTCCTACGAGCAGTACTTC.

This chain joins TRBV6-1 and TRBJ2-5; D ambiguous. The CDR3 covers 12 residues. The V end lost 1 base, the J end lost 5 bases, and 5 bases lay between the germline ends. Germline CDR1 is MNHNS and CDR2 is SASEGT. CDR3 amino acids: CASSEGYETQYF. The CDR3 DNA sequence: TGTGCCAGCAGTGAAGGTTATGAGACCCAGTACTTC.

The chain couples TRBV5-1 to TRBJ2-5; 9 nucleotides agree with TRBD2. This CDR3 spans 15 amino acids. The germline CDR1 and CDR2 sequences are SGHRS and YFSETQ. V gave up 2 bases and J gave up 2 bases; unmatched junction bases: 4. The CDR3 spells CASSFAGLAQETQYF. The DNA of the CDR3 is TGCGCCAGCAGCTTTGCCGGACTAGCGCAAGAGACCCAGTACTTC.

The V and J genes are TRBV2 and TRBJ2-3; the D is unclear. Per germline, CDR1 SNHLY and CDR2 FYNNEI. This CDR3 has 13 residues. V was cut by 10 bases and J by 2 bases, with 13 bases left in between. The CDR3 DNA follows: TGTGCCATAGGTAGCTTCAACACAGATACGCAGTATTTT. Amino acid sequence: CAIGSFNTDTQYF.

The V gene is TRBV2, the J gene TRBJ2-7; 8 positions match TRBD1. Germline V gene sequence: CDR1 SNHLY, CDR2 FYNNEI. CDR3 length equals 15 residues. V shed 6 bases and J 1 base; nucleotides not matched to a gene: 8. As DNA, the CDR3 is TGTGCCAGCAGGGAATCAGGGGGCTTGTCCTACGAGCAGTACTTC. Amino acids: CASRESGGLSYEQYF.

The rearrangement joins TRBV18 to TRBJ2-3, with 8 bases that match TRBD2. The CDR3 is 15 residues long. Germline-derived CDR1 and CDR2 are KGHSH and LQKENI. The J segment lost 5 bases and the V segment lost 4 bases, leaving 8 bases of the junction unmatched. The CDR3 loop is CASSLLSGGQDTQYF. As DNA, the CDR3 is TGTGCCAGCTCACTTCTATCGGGGGGGCAAGATACGCAGTATTTT.

The V and J genes are TRBV25-1 and TRBJ1-1; D possibly corresponds to TRBD1 (6 bases). This CDR3 has 15 residues. Germline V gene lookup returns CDR1 MGHDK and CDR2 SYGVNS. Trimming took 6 bases from V and 0 from J, leaving 14 bases between them. Written as DNA, the CDR3 is TGTGCCAGCAGCCCACCCAGGGGCTTGAACACTGAAGCTTTCTTT. The encoded protein is CASSPPRGLNTEAFF.

This clone has only one observation. V gene TRBV7-2 combines with J gene TRBJ2-7; D unclear. Germline CDR1 and CDR2: SGHTA and FQGNSA. V gave up 3 bases and J gave up 0 bases, with 12 bases separating them. This CDR3 spans 15 amino acids. This CDR3 reads CASSFSGGSSYEQYF. For the CDR3, the DNA is TGTGCCAGCAGCTTTAGTGGCGGTAGCTCCTACGAGCAGTACTTC.

CDR3 in amino acids: CASSFNRASGNTIYF. As DNA, the CDR3 is TGTGCCAGCAGTTTTAACAGGGCCTCTGGAAACACCATATATTTT. The chain joins TRBV6-5 to TRBJ1-3, with D maybe TRBD1 (6 bases). This CDR3 is built from 15 residues. The V end was cut by 4 bases, the J end by 0 bases, with 10 bases between. Germline CDR1 MNHEY, CDR2 SVGAGI.